This TCR beta chain came from a study of type 1 regulatory T cells. Of note for this clonotype: Its target is unknown.

Germline V lookup: CDR1 SGHDT, CDR2 YYEEEE. The length of the CDR3 is 13 residues. V lost 3 bases to trimming and J lost 6 bases, with 10 bases between them. TCRdb re-called the reads through MiXCR, storing one row per CDR3 protein. The repertoire holds approximately 72,000 distinct CDR3 sequences, with about 60% as singletons. Material: cultured T cells, either the whole culture or a sorted T cell fraction (not recorded which). As for subset: Tr1-enriched cell product generated in vitro against host alloantigens. The chain is built from TRBV5-6 and TRBJ2-1; D perhaps matches TRBD1 (5 bases). This clonotype originated in a human donor in good health. In nucleotides, the CDR3 is TGTGCCAGCAGCTCGGACACCATCAATGAGCAGTTCTTC. Its translation: CASSSDTINEQFF.